This T cell receptor beta chain appears in the sequencing data of a study of T-cell reconstitution after alpha-beta-depleted transplantation in children. Unique molecular identifiers were built into the TCRbeta library. From the PCR reads, TCRdb called clonotypes with MiXCR, one entry per CDR3 protein. The sample has under 140,000 distinct CDR3 sequences, about a tenth seen once. The sample holds many counts of this clonotype. Material: PBMCs from the stem cell graft donor, obtained from the stem cell graft. The clonotype was recovered from a human donor who donated a stem cell graft to a child with acute lymphoblastic leukemia.

The CDR3 is CSAMVTGGATGELFF. The CDR3 coding sequence is TGCAGTGCTATGGTTACTGGGGGCGCGACCGGGGAGCTGTTTTTT. This chain joins TRBV20-1 and TRBJ2-2; D might be TRBD1 (6 bases). V was trimmed by 4 bases and J by 5 bases, leaving 17 bases between them. The CDR3 has 15 residues. Germline V gives CDR1 DFQATT, CDR2 SNEGSKA (reference sequence).